This TCR beta chain derives from a study of shared clonotypes between healthy human individuals. The data were produced by immunoSEQ multiplex PCR, yet TCRdb's version contains in-frame clones alone and is incomplete. The sample records about 2.3 million clones, around 90% being singletons. V gave up 4 bases and J gave up 4 bases; unmatched junction bases: 3. The CDR3 length is 13 residues. CDR1 is MGHDK, CDR2 SYGVNS, per germline. The V gene is TRBV25-1, the J gene TRBJ2-5; TRBD1 aligns across 7 bases. Material for sequencing was naive CD4+ T cells from PBMCs. Subset reported: CD45RA+ positively selected. The receptor was derived from a man aged 18-30 years in good health. Some clones in this sample may be carry-over from other donors' samples. CDR3 in amino acids: CASSVGDRETQYF. The CDR3 region has the DNA TGTGCCAGCAGTGTAGGGGACAGAGAGACCCAGTACTTC.